This TCR beta chain was recovered during a study of shared clonotypes between healthy human individuals. Germline values: CDR1 LNHDA, CDR2 SQIVND (reference sequence). CDR3 size: 15 residues. Trimming cost V 4 bases and J 0 bases; bases outside gene matches: 5. Assay used: immunoSEQ multiplex PCR; TCRdb lists only in-frame clones, some missing. This sample has about 2.2 million clones, with around 95% found just once. CD45RO-negative, CCR7-positively selected cells formed the naive CD8 fraction, excluding terminally differentiated effector memory CD45RA+ cells. The rearrangement uses TRBV19 and TRBJ1-1; 7 bases map to TRBD1. The sequence was obtained from a man aged 18 to 29 in good health. Some clones in this sample may be carry-over from other donors' samples. Material for sequencing was naive CD8+ T cells from PBMCs. DNA for the CDR3: TGTGCCAGTAGTACTTGGGACAGCATGAACACTGAAGCTTTCTTT. This encodes CASSTWDSMNTEAFF.